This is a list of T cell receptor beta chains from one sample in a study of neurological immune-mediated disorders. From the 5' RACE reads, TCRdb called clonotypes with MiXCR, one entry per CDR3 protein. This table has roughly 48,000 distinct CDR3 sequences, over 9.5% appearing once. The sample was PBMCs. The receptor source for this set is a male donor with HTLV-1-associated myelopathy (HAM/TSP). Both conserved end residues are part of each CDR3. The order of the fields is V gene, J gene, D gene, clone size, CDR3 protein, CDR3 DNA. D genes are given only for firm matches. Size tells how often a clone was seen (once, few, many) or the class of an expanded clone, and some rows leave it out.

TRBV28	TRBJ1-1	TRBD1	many	CASSLSLQTGPNTEAFF	TGTGCCAGCAGTTTATCCCTCCAGACAGGGCCGAACACTGAAGCTTTCTTT
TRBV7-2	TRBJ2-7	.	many	CASSLALDGRQQYF	TGTGCCAGCAGCTTAGCGCTAGACGGCCGTCAGCAGTACTTC
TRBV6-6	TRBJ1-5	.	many	CASSAGPQPQHF	TGTGCCAGCTCTGCGGGACCTCAGCCCCAGCATTTT
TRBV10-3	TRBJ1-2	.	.	CAISGDGYDYTF	TGTGCCATCAGTGGGGATGGCTATGACTACACCTTC
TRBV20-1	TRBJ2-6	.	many	CSADFSGANVLTF	TGCAGTGCTGACTTCTCTGGGGCCAACGTCCTGACTTTC
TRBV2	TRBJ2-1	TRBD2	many	CASDSGGAENEQFF	TGTGCCAGCGATAGCGGGGGGGCTGAGAATGAGCAGTTCTTC
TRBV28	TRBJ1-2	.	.	CASSPDRLGGYTF	TGTGCCAGCAGCCCTGACAGGCTAGGTGGCTACACCTTC
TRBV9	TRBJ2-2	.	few	CASSVGVGLTGELFF	TGTGCCAGCAGCGTAGGGGTTGGGTTGACCGGGGAGCTGTTTTTT
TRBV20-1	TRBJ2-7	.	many	CSARDLGGGGSYEQYF	TGCAGTGCTAGAGATCTGGGAGGGGGTGGATCCTACGAGCAGTACTTC
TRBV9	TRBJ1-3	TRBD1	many	CASSSGQGGNTIYF	TGTGCCAGCAGCTCCGGACAGGGTGGAAACACCATATATTTT
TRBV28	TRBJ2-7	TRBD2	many	CASSPQLAASYEQYF	TGTGCCAGCAGCCCCCAACTAGCGGCCTCCTACGAGCAGTACTTC
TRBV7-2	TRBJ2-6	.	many	CASSLEGVSGANVLTF	TGTGCCAGCAGCTTAGAGGGAGTCTCTGGGGCCAACGTCCTGACTTTC
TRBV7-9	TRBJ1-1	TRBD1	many	CASTLGTGGTEAFF	TGTGCCAGCACCTTGGGGACAGGGGGCACTGAAGCTTTCTTT
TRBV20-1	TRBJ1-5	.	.	CSTTDKPGLNNQPQHF	TGCAGTACTACCGACAAACCGGGCCTTAACAATCAGCCCCAGCATTTT
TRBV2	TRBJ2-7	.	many	CASSDEQGVISSEQYF	TGTGCCAGCAGTGACGAACAGGGAGTTATTTCCTCCGAGCAGTACTTC
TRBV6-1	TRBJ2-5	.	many	CASSSDSSSETQYF	TGTGCCAGCAGTTCGGACAGTTCCTCGGAGACCCAGTACTTC
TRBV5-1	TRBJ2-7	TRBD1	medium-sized	CASSLGDRVSYEQYF	TGCGCCAGCAGCTTGGGGGACAGGGTATCCTACGAGCAGTACTTC
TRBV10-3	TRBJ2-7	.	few	CAISEGRKRYF	TGTGCCATCAGTGAGGGACGGAAACGGTACTTC
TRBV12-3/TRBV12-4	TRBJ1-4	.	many	CASSYRDTNEKLFF	TGTGCCAGCAGCTACCGGGACACCAATGAAAAACTGTTTTTT
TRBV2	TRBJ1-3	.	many	CASRGDLSSGNTIYF	TGTGCCAGCCGTGGGGACCTGAGCTCTGGAAACACCATATATTTT
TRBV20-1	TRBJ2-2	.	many	CSARDLWNTGELFF	TGCAGTGCTAGAGACTTGTGGAACACCGGGGAGCTGTTTTTT
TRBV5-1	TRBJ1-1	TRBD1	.	CASSPRDRDTEAFF	TGCGCCAGCAGCCCCCGGGACAGGGATACCGAAGCTTTCTTT
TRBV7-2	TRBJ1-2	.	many	CASSLGAGLSIGYTF	TGTGCCAGCAGCTTAGGGGCAGGTCTTTCGATAGGCTACACCTTC
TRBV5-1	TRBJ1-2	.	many	CASSLNRVGGYTF	TGCGCCAGCAGCCTCAACAGGGTGGGCGGCTACACCTTC
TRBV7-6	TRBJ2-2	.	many	CASKGGRMGPGELFF	TGTGCCAGCAAGGGCGGCCGGATGGGTCCCGGGGAGCTGTTTTTT